The 27 T cell receptor beta chains reported below all come from one sample, sequenced in a study of T cells after yellow fever vaccination. TCRdb used MiXCR to reprocess the 5' RACE reads, holding one entry per CDR3 protein. Found here are some 150,000 distinct CDR3 sequences, about 10% of them singletons; the top ten hold 35% to 40%. The material was CD8+ T cells sorted from PBMCs, obtained 15 days after the yellow fever booster vaccination. These receptors were taken from a man aged 18 to 29 who received the YFV17D yellow fever vaccine.

This clonotype was observed a handful of times. The chain carries TRBV6-2 or TRBV6-3 and TRBJ1-2, with 9 nucleotides matching TRBD1. Germline CDR1 and CDR2: MNHEY and SVGEGT. The CDR3 totals 16 residues. Trimming cost V 5 bases and J 6 bases; bases outside gene matches: 13. This chain's CDR3 is CASSDRGNLPLDGYTF. The CDR3 DNA reads as TGTGCCAGCAGTGACAGGGGGAACTTACCTCTCGATGGCTACACCTTC.

The chain is built from TRBV9 and TRBJ1-2, with 7 bases identical to TRBD1. CDR3 length equals 13 residues. The ends lost 4 bases at V and 6 bases at J; junction bases unmatched: 6. Germline lookup yields CDR1 SGDLS and CDR2 YYNGEE. CDR3 in amino acids: CASSPQGRDGYTF. CDR3 DNA: TGTGCCAGCAGCCCACAGGGGAGGGATGGCTACACCTTC.

V is TRBV15 and J is TRBJ2-2; D may be TRBD1 (5 bases). Germline-derived CDR1 and CDR2 are LNHNV and YYDKDF (reference sequence). The CDR3 loop spans 16 amino acids. V lost 0 bases to trimming and J lost 7 bases, with 15 bases between them. CDR3 in DNA: TGTGCCACCAGCAGAGATTGGGCAGGGTTTGGCGGGGAGCTGTTTTTT. Amino acid sequence: CATSRDWAGFGGELFF. The whole variable domain, filled in from reference TRBV15 and TRBJ2-2, reads DAMVIQNPRYQVTQFGKPVTLSCSQTLNHNVMYWYQQKSSQAPKLLFHYYDKDFNNEADTPDNFQSRRPNTSFCFLDIRSPGLGDTAMYLCATSRDWAGFGGELFFGEGSRLTVL.

This clonotype was seen only a few times. The V call is TRBV9, the J call TRBJ2-5; D uncertain. Germline assignment: CDR1 SGDLS and CDR2 YYNGEE. This CDR3 comprises 13 residues. Between the trimmed V and J ends, which lost 3 bases and 0 bases, there was a span of 6 bases. CDR3 region: CASSGRYQETQYF. The CDR3 DNA reads as TGTGCCAGCAGCGGCCGGTACCAAGAGACCCAGTACTTC.

This clonotype was counted a few times. The rearrangement uses TRBV29-1 and TRBJ2-2, with D tentatively TRBD2 (5 bases). Trimming pared 4 bases from V and 5 bases from J, leaving 17 bases between. The CDR3 totals 15 residues. Looked up from germline, CDR1 is SQVTM and CDR2 is ANQGSEA. The CDR3 bases are TGCAGCGTTGGGGGAGTAGGCAGAAGGACCGGGGAGCTGTTTTTT. As protein: CSVGGVGRRTGELFF.

This clonotype was seen more than once but under ten times. The rearrangement links TRBV7-9 to TRBJ2-1; 8 bases match TRBD1. This CDR3 spans 12 amino acids. The ends lost 3 bases at V and 14 bases at J; junction bases unmatched: 6. Germline V CDR1 and CDR2: SEHNR, FQNEAQ (reference sequence). This CDR3 is CASSLRTGWEFF. DNA of the CDR3: TGTGCCAGCAGCTTGCGGACAGGGTGGGAGTTCTTC.

The chain joins TRBV9 to TRBJ1-4; D may be TRBD1 (5 bases). The CDR3 consists of 13 residues. Trimming shortened V by 3 bases and J by 6 bases, and 9 bases separated the two germline ends. CDR1 is SGDLS, CDR2 YYNGEE, per germline. As DNA, the CDR3 is TGTGCCAGCAGCGGACAGCTCCATGAAAAACTGTTTTTT. Residues: CASSGQLHEKLFF.

CDR3: CASRDRMYEQYF. CDR3 DNA sequence: TGTGCCAGCAGGGACAGGATGTACGAGCAGTACTTC. V is TRBV2 and J is TRBJ2-7, with TRBD1 identical over 7 bases. The CDR3 is 12 amino acids. The J segment lost 4 bases and the V segment lost 6 bases, leaving 3 bases of the junction unmatched. In germline, CDR1 is SNHLY, CDR2 FYNNEI.

This clonotype has only a few counts. The chain links TRBV12-3 or TRBV12-4 to TRBJ2-1, with D possibly TRBD1 on 5 matching bases. The V end was cut by 4 bases, the J end by 8 bases, with 18 bases between. The CDR3 consists of 15 residues. The CDR3 loop is CASSSRQSLRDEQFF. In nucleotides, the CDR3 is TGTGCCAGCAGTTCGAGACAGTCCCTTAGGGATGAGCAGTTCTTC.

This clonotype was counted many times. This chain links TRBV6-2 or TRBV6-3 with TRBJ1-5; D uncertain. Germline V gives CDR1 MNHEY, CDR2 SVGEGT. Trimming removed 8 bases from V and 0 bases from J, with 11 bases in between. This CDR3 is 14 amino acids long. CDR3 bases: TGTGCCAGCGGCCGACGTTATAGCAATCAGCCCCAGCATTTT. This translates into CASGRRYSNQPQHF.

This clonotype was seen only a few times. V usage is TRBV7-9 and J usage is TRBJ2-6; D might be TRBD2 (6 bases). Trimming shortened V by 0 bases and J by 3 bases, and 9 bases separated the two germline ends. Per germline, CDR1 SEHNR and CDR2 FQNEAQ (reference sequence). CDR3 length equals 16 residues. The CDR3 reads CASSLARRVGANVLTF. For the CDR3, the DNA is TGTGCCAGCAGCTTAGCGCGGAGGGTTGGGGCCAACGTCCTGACTTTC.

The chain recombines TRBV6-6 with TRBJ1-2, with D possibly being TRBD1 (5 bases). From germline, CDR1 is MNHNY and CDR2 SVGAGI (reference sequence). V lost 7 bases and J 4 bases, leaving 16 bases between the germline ends. The CDR3 runs to 14 residues. The CDR3 protein is CASTLGQVGYGYTF. DNA of the CDR3: TGTGCCAGCACCCTGGGGCAGGTGGGCTATGGCTACACCTTC.

This chain joins TRBV27 and TRBJ1-4; no firm D call. Germline-derived CDR1 and CDR2 are MNHEY and SMNVEV (reference sequence). V was clipped by 2 bases and J by 2 bases, with 3 bases between them. The CDR3 has 13 residues. The CDR3 DNA reads as TGTGCCAGCAGTTTAATGACTAATGAAAAACTGTTTTTT. It encodes CASSLMTNEKLFF.

This clonotype was seen ten or more times. The chain joins TRBV6-5 to TRBJ2-7; 9 bases are shared with TRBD1. V was clipped by 5 bases and J by 7 bases; unmatched bases: 9. This CDR3 has 14 amino acids. Germline V gives CDR1 MNHEY, CDR2 SVGAGI. The CDR3 protein is CASSPGQGVGEQYV. CDR3 coding DNA: TGTGCCAGCAGTCCGGGACAGGGAGTGGGAGAGCAGTACGTC.

The chain carries TRBV29-1 and TRBJ1-1; D gene ambiguous. V lost 1 base and J lost 5, with 8 bases in between. The germline V gene has CDR1 SQVTM and CDR2 ANQGSEA. CDR3 size: 12 residues. CDR3 region: CSVEGGGTEAFF. CDR3 nucleotide sequence: TGCAGCGTTGAAGGGGGAGGTACTGAAGCTTTCTTT.

This chain links TRBV5-6 with TRBJ2-7; D tentatively fits TRBD1 or TRBD2 (5 bases each). From germline, CDR1 is SGHDT and CDR2 YYEEEE. V was shortened by 3 bases and J by 3 bases, with 10 bases between the two germline ends. The CDR3 loop spans 13 amino acids. DNA of the CDR3: TGTGCCAGCAGCTCCGGGACCTACTACGAGCAGTACTTC. Protein product: CASSSGTYYEQYF. The entire variable domain, with the rest obtained from reference TRBV5-6 and TRBJ2-7, is as follows: DAGVTQSPTHLIKTRGQQVTLRCSPKSGHDTVSWYQQALGQGPQFIFQYYEEEERQRGNFPDRFSGHQFPNYSSELNVNALLLGDSALYLCASSSGTYYEQYFGPGTRLTVT.

The V and J genes are TRBV6-1 and TRBJ2-3; D is undetermined. CDR1 MNHNS and CDR2 SASEGT come from the germline V gene. The CDR3 runs 14 residues. With 0 bases removed from V and 3 bases from J, the gap between germline ends came to 7 bases. The CDR3 DNA is TGTGCCAGCAGTGAAGCGGTGACGACAGATACGCAGTATTTT. This translates into CASSEAVTTDTQYF.

The chain uses TRBV4-3 and TRBJ2-4, with 9 bases identical to TRBD1. V was clipped by 1 base and J by 2 bases; unmatched bases: 6. Germline-derived CDR1 and CDR2 are LGHNA and YSLEER. This CDR3 has 17 amino acids. CDR3 loop: CASSQGPTGGTKNIQYF. The CDR3 region has the DNA TGCGCCAGCAGCCAAGGCCCGACAGGGGGTACCAAAAACATTCAGTACTTC.

This clonotype has a handful of counts. CDR3 DNA sequence: TGTGCCAGCAGCTTAACGGGGGCCCTTTGGAATGAGCAGTTCTTC. It encodes CASSLTGALWNEQFF. This sequence joins TRBV7-6 and TRBJ2-1; TRBD1 or TRBD2 may be the D gene (6 bases each). The V gene lost 2 bases and the J gene lost 7 bases, with 15 bases spanning the gap. From germline, CDR1 is SGHVS and CDR2 FNYEAQ. The CDR3 is 15 residues long.

The rearrangement joins TRBV19 to TRBJ1-1; no clear D. The CDR3 covers 13 residues. Trimming cost V 3 bases and J 0 bases, with 5 bases left between them. The germline gives CDR1 LNHDA, CDR2 SQIVND (reference sequence). The CDR3 sequence is CASSIGVNTEAFF. DNA of the CDR3: TGTGCCAGTAGTATCGGCGTGAACACTGAAGCTTTCTTT.

This chain connects TRBV7-2 to TRBJ1-1; D is perhaps TRBD1 (5 bases). The CDR3 is 16 amino acids. Germline V gene data show CDR1 as SGHTA and CDR2 as FQGNSA. The V end lost 1 base, the J end lost 4 bases, and 16 bases lay between the germline ends. CDR3 sequence (DNA): TGTGCCAGCAGCTTAGGACAGTCGCTTCTTCCCACTGAAGCTTTCTTT. Protein sequence: CASSLGQSLLPTEAFF.

The chain couples TRBV6-6 to TRBJ2-7; no clear D. This CDR3 is 13 amino acids long. Germline V gene lookup returns CDR1 MNHNY and CDR2 SVGAGI (reference sequence). V shed 10 bases and J shed 1 base, with 14 bases lying between them. The CDR3 region is CATLVPRSYEQYF. CDR3 nucleotide sequence: TGTGCCACCCTGGTGCCACGGTCCTACGAGCAGTACTTC.

This clonotype was seen a single time. V gene TRBV12-3 or TRBV12-4 combines with J gene TRBJ2-5; D perhaps matches TRBD1 (6 bases). This CDR3 is built from 13 residues. V lost 6 bases, J lost 5 bases, and 13 bases lay in between. CDR3 amino acids: CASRDSLGETQYF. CDR3 nucleotide sequence: TGTGCCAGCAGGGACAGTCTAGGGGAGACCCAGTACTTC.

The CDR3: CASSYRVEETQYF. CDR3 DNA: TGTGCCAGCAGTTATAGGGTCGAAGAGACCCAGTACTTC. The chain employs TRBV6-5 and TRBJ2-5; D is uncertain. V shed 3 bases and J shed 3 bases, with 8 bases lying between them. The CDR3 spans 13 residues. Germline V gene data show CDR1 as MNHEY and CDR2 as SVGAGI.

Only a few counts were recorded for this clonotype. CDR3 nucleotides: TGTGCCAGCAGTTACTCCGACAGCATGAACACTGAAGCTTTCTTT. Translated: CASSYSDSMNTEAFF. This chain links TRBV6-5 with TRBJ1-1; TRBD1 is a possible D gene (5 bases). Germline V gives CDR1 MNHEY, CDR2 SVGAGI. Trimming pared 0 bases from V and 0 bases from J, leaving 8 bases between. The CDR3 is 15 amino acids.

In this sample, this clonotype turned up a few times. This chain connects TRBV20-1 to TRBJ2-3; tentatively, D is TRBD2 (6 bases). Germline V gene sequence: CDR1 DFQATT, CDR2 SNEGSKA (reference sequence). This CDR3 region has 14 residues. Trimming shortened V by 3 bases and J by 1 base, and 11 bases separated the two germline ends. CDR3 bases: TGCAGTGCTAGGGGGGGACGTCGCACAGATACGCAGTATTTT. Residues: CSARGGRRTDTQYF.

The rearrangement links TRBV7-9 to TRBJ2-3; D is perhaps TRBD1 or TRBD2 (5 bases each). Germline V CDR1 and CDR2: SEHNR, FQNEAQ (reference sequence). The CDR3 has 16 residues. The ends were cut back, 5 bases at V and 0 bases at J, with 15 bases in the middle. Written as DNA, the CDR3 is TGTGCCAGCAGCCCCGCCTCAGGGACCAGCACAGATACGCAGTATTTT. Protein: CASSPASGTSTDTQYF.